The rows below give T cell receptor beta chains drawn from one sample of a study of identical twins. TCRdb re-derived calls from the 5' RACE reads in MiXCR, one entry per CDR3 protein. This repertoire shows over 500,000 distinct CDR3 sequences, about 20% found once; its top ten account for about 0.93%. This same sample was also part of a study on T cells expressing NK-cell markers.

Material for sequencing was CD4+ T cells sorted from blood. These TCRs come from a woman aged 18-35 years in good health. CDR3s include the opening cysteine and the closing phenylalanine or tryptophan.

TRBV20-1	TRBJ2-1	CSAGGETQYNEQFF
TRBV12-3/TRBV12-4	TRBJ2-3	CASSSGSSRTDTQYF
TRBV20-1	TRBJ2-1	CSARGLAGAWGEQFF
TRBV7-7	TRBJ2-2	CASSPLGSGVYTGELFF
TRBV12-3/TRBV12-4	TRBJ2-1	CASSFYRGNEQFF
TRBV5-1	TRBJ2-7	CASSKGSGTVGYEQYF
TRBV30	TRBJ2-2	CAWKPQGSGELFF
TRBV2	TRBJ1-5	CASSAQYSNQPQHF
TRBV20-1	TRBJ2-3	CSAWLAGGHTQYF
TRBV11-2	TRBJ2-7	CASGGRRGEQYF
TRBV29-1	TRBJ2-1	CSVRDTSGRAHEQFF
TRBV2	TRBJ2-1	CASSVLGWQFF
TRBV5-1	TRBJ2-5	CASSFGASGGQETQYF
TRBV5-1	TRBJ2-1	CASSVIAGAQHEQFF
TRBV5-1	TRBJ2-1	CASSLKMDMEQFF
TRBV29-1	TRBJ1-5	CSVEASGQPQHF
TRBV20-1	TRBJ1-1	CSASGRTMNTEAFF
TRBV21-1	TRBJ1-6	CASSKGGQKNSPLHF
TRBV7-2	TRBJ2-1	CASSLWASGSGWDEQFF
TRBV20-1	TRBJ2-3	CSARDGGTGTATQYF
TRBV6-5	TRBJ2-1	CASSYGGTAYNEQFF
TRBV5-1	TRBJ2-2	CASSRQSRDGELFF
TRBV12-3/TRBV12-4	TRBJ2-3	CASSFTSLDTQYF
TRBV5-1	TRBJ2-7	CASSRDLLEDEQYF
TRBV29-1	TRBJ1-6	CSVRIGQLNSPLHF
TRBV12-3/TRBV12-4	TRBJ1-1	CASSTGEDTEAFF
TRBV6-6	TRBJ2-7	CASSDRGADEQYF
TRBV7-2	TRBJ2-1	CASSGWTSDSGEQFF
TRBV29-1	TRBJ1-2	CSVADRRGDYGYTF
TRBV5-4	TRBJ2-5	CASSLGADRETQYF
TRBV7-2	TRBJ2-1	CASSFQGSSYNEQFF
TRBV27	TRBJ1-2	CASSLISYGYTF
TRBV7-2	TRBJ2-7	CASSNMASYEQYF
TRBV6-1	TRBJ2-1	CASSVRGAPLDEQFF
TRBV10-3	TRBJ2-1	CAISDPATGPIEQFF
TRBV7-2	TRBJ2-7	CASSLVKALSSYEQYF
TRBV20-1	TRBJ2-5	CSASGRQGKEETQYF
TRBV6-6	TRBJ1-6	CASMRDSPLHF
TRBV9	TRBJ2-7	CASSVGAGVASYEQYF
TRBV5-6	TRBJ2-3	CASSFWATSRSSTQYF
TRBV3-1	TRBJ2-7	CASSHRPSGMVYEQYF
TRBV9	TRBJ2-1	CASSVGAGVYEQFF
TRBV24-1	TRBJ2-1	CATSSGTTDNEQFF
TRBV20-1	TRBJ2-7	CSAISGLSYEQYF
TRBV21-1	TRBJ1-3	CASSKGGDGYTSGNTIYF
TRBV20-1	TRBJ2-3	CSATSRSTDTQYF
TRBV25-1	TRBJ2-1	CASGTSGGAGEQFF